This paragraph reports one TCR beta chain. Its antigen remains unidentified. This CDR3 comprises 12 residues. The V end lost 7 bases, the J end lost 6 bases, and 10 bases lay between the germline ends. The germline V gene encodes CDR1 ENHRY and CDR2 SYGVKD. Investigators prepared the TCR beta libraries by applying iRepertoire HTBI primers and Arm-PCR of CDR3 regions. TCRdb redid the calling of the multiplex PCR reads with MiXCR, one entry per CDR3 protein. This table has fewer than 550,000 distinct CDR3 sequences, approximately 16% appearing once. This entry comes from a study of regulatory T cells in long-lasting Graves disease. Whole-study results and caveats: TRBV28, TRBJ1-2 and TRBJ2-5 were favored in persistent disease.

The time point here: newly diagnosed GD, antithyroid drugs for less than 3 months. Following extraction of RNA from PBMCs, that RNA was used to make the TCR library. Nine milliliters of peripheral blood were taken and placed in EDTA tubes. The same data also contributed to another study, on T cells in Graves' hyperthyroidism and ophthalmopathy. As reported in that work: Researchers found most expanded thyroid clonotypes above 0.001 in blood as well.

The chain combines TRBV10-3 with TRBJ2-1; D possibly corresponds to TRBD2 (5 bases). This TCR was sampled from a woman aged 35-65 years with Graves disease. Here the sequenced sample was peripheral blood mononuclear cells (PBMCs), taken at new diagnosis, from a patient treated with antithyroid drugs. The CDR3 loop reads CAIMSGFNEQFF. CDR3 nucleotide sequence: TGTGCCATCATGTCGGGGTTCAATGAGCAGTTCTTC.